This entry describes one TCR beta chain. Its cognate antigen is unknown. The data stem from a study of shared clonotypes between healthy human individuals. Background on the study: Donors had three CD4 naive, three CD4 memory, two CD8 naive and one CD8 memory plate apiece. Study-wide findings and caveats: It was the few donors that limited the genetic and exposure-history diversity represented. At large depth, rarefaction still showed sorted-subset sequencing to be incomplete.

Positive CCR7 selection of CD45RO-negative cells yielded the naive CD8 cells, and terminally differentiated effector memory CD45RA+ cells were excluded. Execution of the assay was at deep level. This table comes from immunoSEQ multiplex PCR, and its TCRdb copy is limited to in-frame clones, with some not included. The sample lists roughly 2,000,000 clones, less than 95% occurring once. The germline V gene encodes CDR1 MNHNY and CDR2 SVGAGI (reference sequence). The ends were cut back, 10 bases at V and 5 bases at J, with 20 bases in the middle. This CDR3 region has 15 residues. The genes are TRBV6-6 and TRBJ1-4, with D possibly being TRBD1 (5 bases). This receptor was identified in a man aged 18-30 years in good health. The sequencing input was naive CD8+ T cells sorted from blood. This CDR3 is CATGEILGPNEKLFF. The DNA for the CDR3 is TGTGCCACGGGGGAGATTTTAGGCCCCAATGAAAAACTGTTTTTT.